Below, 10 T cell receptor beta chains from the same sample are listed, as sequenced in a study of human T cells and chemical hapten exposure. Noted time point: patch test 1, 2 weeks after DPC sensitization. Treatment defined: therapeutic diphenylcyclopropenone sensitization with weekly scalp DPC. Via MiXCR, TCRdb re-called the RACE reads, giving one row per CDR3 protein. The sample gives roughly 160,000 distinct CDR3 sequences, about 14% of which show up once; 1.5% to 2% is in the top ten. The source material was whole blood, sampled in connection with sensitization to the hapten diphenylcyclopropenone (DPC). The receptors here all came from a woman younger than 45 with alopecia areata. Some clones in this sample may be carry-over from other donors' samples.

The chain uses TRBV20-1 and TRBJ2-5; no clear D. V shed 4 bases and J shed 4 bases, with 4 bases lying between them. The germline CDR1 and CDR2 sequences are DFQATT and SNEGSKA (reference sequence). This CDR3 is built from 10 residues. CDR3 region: CSATRETQYF. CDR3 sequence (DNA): TGCAGTGCTACCCGAGAGACCCAGTACTTC.

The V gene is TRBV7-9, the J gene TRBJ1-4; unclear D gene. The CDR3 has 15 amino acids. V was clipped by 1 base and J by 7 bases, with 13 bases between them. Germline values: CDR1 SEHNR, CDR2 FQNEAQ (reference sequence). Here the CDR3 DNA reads TGTGCCAGCAGCTTAGGGGTATTGGGAACTGAAAAACTGTTTTTT. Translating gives CASSLGVLGTEKLFF.

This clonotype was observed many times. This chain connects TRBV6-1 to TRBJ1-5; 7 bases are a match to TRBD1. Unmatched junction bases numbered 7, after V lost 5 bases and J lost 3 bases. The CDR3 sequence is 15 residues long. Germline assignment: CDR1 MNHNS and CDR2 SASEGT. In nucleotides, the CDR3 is TGTGCCAGCAGTCTATGGACAGGCCTCAATCAGCCCCAGCATTTT. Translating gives CASSLWTGLNQPQHF.

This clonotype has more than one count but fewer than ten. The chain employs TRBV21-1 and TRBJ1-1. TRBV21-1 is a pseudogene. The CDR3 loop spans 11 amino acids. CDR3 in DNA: TGTGCCAGCCCGATGAACACTGAAGCTTTCTTT. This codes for CASPMNTEAFF.

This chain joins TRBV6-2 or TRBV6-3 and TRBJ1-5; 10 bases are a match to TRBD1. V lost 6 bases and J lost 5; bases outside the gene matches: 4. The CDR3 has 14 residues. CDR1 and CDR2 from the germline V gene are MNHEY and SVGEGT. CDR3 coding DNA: TGTGCCAGCAGGCGGGGGACAGGGGATCAGCCCCAGCATTTT. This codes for CASRRGTGDQPQHF.

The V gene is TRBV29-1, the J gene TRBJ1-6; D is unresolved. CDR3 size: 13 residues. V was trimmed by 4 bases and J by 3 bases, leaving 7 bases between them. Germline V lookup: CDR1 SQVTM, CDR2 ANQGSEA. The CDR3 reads CSVGLDYNSPLHF. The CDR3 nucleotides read TGCAGCGTTGGGCTTGACTATAATTCACCCCTCCACTTT.

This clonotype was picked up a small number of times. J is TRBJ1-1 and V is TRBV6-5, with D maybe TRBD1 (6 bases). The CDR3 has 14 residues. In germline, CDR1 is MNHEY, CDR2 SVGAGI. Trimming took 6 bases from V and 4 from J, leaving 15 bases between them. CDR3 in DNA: TGTGCCAGCAGGGCTGGGGCAGGGGCCACTGAAGCTTTCTTT. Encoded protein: CASRAGAGATEAFF.

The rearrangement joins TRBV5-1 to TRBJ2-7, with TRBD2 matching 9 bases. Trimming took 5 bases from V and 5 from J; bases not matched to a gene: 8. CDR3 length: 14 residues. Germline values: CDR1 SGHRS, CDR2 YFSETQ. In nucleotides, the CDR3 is TGCGCCAGCAGTCCCGGGACTAGCTGGAACGAGCAGTACTTC. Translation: CASSPGTSWNEQYF.

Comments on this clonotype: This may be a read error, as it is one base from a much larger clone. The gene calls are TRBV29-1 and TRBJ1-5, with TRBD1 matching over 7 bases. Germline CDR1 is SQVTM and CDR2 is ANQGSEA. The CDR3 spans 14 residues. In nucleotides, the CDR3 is TGCAGCGTTGGGTGGCAGGGGGTCGATCAGTCCCAGCATTTT. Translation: CSVGWQGVDQSQHF.

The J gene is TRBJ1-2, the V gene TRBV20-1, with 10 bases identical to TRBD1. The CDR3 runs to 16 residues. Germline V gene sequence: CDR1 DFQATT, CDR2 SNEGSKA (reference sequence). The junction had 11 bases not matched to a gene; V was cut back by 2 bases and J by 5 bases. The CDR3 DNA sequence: TGCAGTGCTAGACCCCCCGGGACAGGGGTGATATATGGCTACACCTTC. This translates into CSARPPGTGVIYGYTF.